This T cell receptor beta chain is from a study of blood T cell repertoires in COVID-19. Study details: The United States, Italy and Spain provided the acute and convalescent COVID-19 samples. The cDNA or gDNA used as material had been derived from T cells, B-cell-depleted T cells, or PBMCs.

In the authors' methods: Amplification from reference gene primers served as the basis for estimated nucleated cell counts. Sequencing used immunoSEQ multiplex PCR; TCRdb keeps in-frame clones, though not all of them. The DNA gave D and trimming, while V, J and clone size come from that table. The repertoire holds approximately 250,000 clones, with around 84% as singletons. The CDR3 spans 16 residues. Germline-derived CDR1 and CDR2 are SGHTA and FQGTGA. V was cut by 0 bases and J by 0 bases, with 9 bases left in between. The V and J genes are TRBV7-3 and TRBJ2-1, with D hard to call. The sample taken for sequencing was peripheral blood. This clonotype originated in a man in his sixties with acute or convalescent COVID-19. CDR3 in amino acids: CASSLTRQPSYNEQFF. The CDR3, as DNA: TGTGCCAGCAGCTTAACTCGACAACCCTCCTACAATGAGCAGTTCTTC.